One and the same sample provided the 26 T cell receptor beta chains below, sequenced in a study of neurological immune-mediated disorders. TCRdb used MiXCR to reprocess the 5' RACE reads, holding one entry per CDR3 protein. Of under 70,000 distinct CDR3 sequences listed, approximately 3.1% are singletons. The sample taken for sequencing was PBMCs. Every receptor here comes from a woman aged 60-70 years with multiple sclerosis.

This clonotype was counted many times. The chain links TRBV24-1 to TRBJ2-5, with 16 bases that match TRBD2. This CDR3 comprises 17 residues. V shed 3 bases and J 5 bases; nucleotides not matched to a gene: 5. The germline V gene encodes CDR1 KGHDR and CDR2 SFDVKD. This CDR3 reads CATSDGTSGGAGETQYF. For the CDR3, the DNA is TGTGCCACCAGTGATGGGACTAGCGGGGGGGCTGGGGAGACCCAGTACTTC.

This clonotype was seen ten or more times. The chain uses TRBV20-1 and TRBJ2-7; a possible D gene is TRBD2 (5 bases). V was clipped by 3 bases and J by 3 bases, with 18 bases between them. Per germline, CDR1 DFQATT and CDR2 SNEGSKA (reference sequence). CDR3 size: 15 residues. The CDR3 DNA reads TGCAGTGCTAGGGCTTCCGGTTTGGGAGACTACGAGCAGTACTTC. Translating gives CSARASGLGDYEQYF.

The chain recombines TRBV7-2 with TRBJ1-6; no firm D call. CDR3 length: 13 amino acids. Germline-derived CDR1 and CDR2 are SGHTA and FQGNSA. V was cut by 0 bases and J by 17 bases, with 14 bases left in between. Here the CDR3 reads CASSLAPGDLVHF. In DNA form, the CDR3 reads TGTGCCAGCAGCTTAGCGCCGGGCGATTTGGTCCACTTT.

This clonotype was counted ten times or more. The genes are TRBV29-1 and TRBJ2-3; 7 positions agree with TRBD1. V gave up 7 bases and J gave up 4 bases; unmatched junction bases: 8. From germline, CDR1 is SQVTM and CDR2 ANQGSEA. The length of the CDR3 is 13 residues. The CDR3 nucleotides read TGCAGCGGTACCCGGACAGGCGCAGATACGCAGTATTTT. Translating gives CSGTRTGADTQYF.

This clonotype was seen many times. The chain carries TRBV5-1 and TRBJ2-7, with unresolved D. V was cut by 4 bases and J by 2 bases, with 13 bases left in between. Per the germline V gene, CDR1 is SGHRS and CDR2 is YFSETQ. This CDR3 region has 14 residues. The CDR3 coding sequence is TGCGCCAGCAGCCTCCGAAGACCCCCCTACGAGCAGTACTTC. This gives the protein CASSLRRPPYEQYF.

Many counts were recorded for this clonotype. The V gene is TRBV2, the J gene TRBJ2-7; 7 nucleotides align to TRBD2. Per the germline V gene, CDR1 is SNHLY and CDR2 is FYNNEI. V gave up 6 bases and J gave up 7 bases; unmatched junction bases: 6. The CDR3 spans 12 residues. The CDR3 reads CASRREGREQYF. Written as DNA, the CDR3 is TGTGCCAGCAGGAGGGAGGGTAGGGAGCAGTACTTC.

The genes are TRBV7-9 and TRBJ1-1; 9 nucleotides match TRBD1. V was pared by 10 bases and J by 3 bases, with 9 bases of the junction left unmatched. The CDR3 loop spans 14 amino acids. The germline V gene has CDR1 SEHNR and CDR2 FQNEAQ (reference sequence). Here the CDR3 reads CAITRDRVYTEAFF. The CDR3 bases are TGTGCCATAACCCGGGACAGGGTTTACACTGAAGCTTTCTTT.

This clonotype has ten or more counts. The chain employs TRBV5-1 and TRBJ1-1; 8 bases match TRBD1. V trimming: 3 bases; J trimming: 5 bases; junction bases outside the gene matches: 6. CDR1 SGHRS and CDR2 YFSETQ come from the germline V gene. The CDR3 sequence is 14 residues long. The CDR3 DNA reads as TGCGCCAGCAGCTGGGGGACAGGAGGAACTGAAGCTTTCTTT. The encoded protein is CASSWGTGGTEAFF.

This clonotype was detected many times. The gene calls are TRBV5-1 and TRBJ1-5; no reliable D call. Trimming pared 1 base from V and 1 base from J, leaving 9 bases between. Germline lookup yields CDR1 SGHRS and CDR2 YFSETQ. CDR3 length: 15 amino acids. This CDR3 is CASSLLGGSNQPQHF. The CDR3 DNA is TGCGCCAGCAGCTTGTTGGGAGGGAGCAATCAGCCCCAGCATTTT.

Many counts were recorded for this clonotype. The rearrangement joins TRBV6-5 to TRBJ1-2, with D possibly TRBD1 on 5 matching bases. V lost 0 bases and J lost 6, with 17 bases in between. This CDR3 is 16 amino acids long. Germline CDR1 reads MNHEY; CDR2 reads SVGAGI. Here the CDR3 DNA reads TGTGCCAGCAGTTACTCATCCCCTCCATGGGGGAATGGCTACACCTTC. Translating it yields CASSYSSPPWGNGYTF.

This clonotype was seen repeatedly, ten times or more. V and J are TRBV6-6 and TRBJ2-2, with 7 positions matching TRBD1. Germline loops: CDR1 MNHNY, CDR2 SVGAGI (reference sequence). There are 14 residues in the CDR3. Losses at the gene ends were 6 bases for V and 6 bases for J; bases not matched to a gene: 7. CDR3 loop: CASRRDSGPGELFF. The CDR3 coding sequence is TGTGCCAGCAGAAGGGACAGCGGACCCGGGGAGCTGTTTTTT.

This clonotype was counted between two and nine times. The chain uses TRBV28 and TRBJ1-2, with D possibly matching TRBD1 (5 bases). The CDR3 loop spans 14 amino acids. In germline, CDR1 is MDHEN, CDR2 SYDVKM. V gave up 6 bases and J gave up 5 bases, with 16 bases separating them. This CDR3 reads CASSSSGTGYGYTF. CDR3 DNA: TGTGCCAGCAGCTCCTCCGGGACGGGATATGGCTACACCTTC.

On this clonotype: Given a much more abundant clone one base away, this may be a read error. V is TRBV5-1 and J is TRBJ1-4; D is uncertain. This CDR3 is 13 amino acids long. With 4 bases removed from V and 3 bases from J, the gap between germline ends came to 7 bases. Per germline, CDR1 SGHRS and CDR2 YFSETQ. CDR3 nucleotide sequence: TGCGCCAGCAGCAGCATTCCTAATGAAAAACTGTTTTTT. This encodes CASSSIPNEKLFF.

The sample holds many counts of this clonotype. CDR3 bases: TGCGCCAGCAGCTTGTTCAGGGCCGACCGCTCCGGGGAGCTGTTTTTT. Translating it yields CASSLFRADRSGELFF. The chain couples TRBV5-1 to TRBJ2-2, with TRBD1 as a possible D gene (5 bases). The CDR3 contains 16 residues. The V and J ends lost 1 base and 6 bases respectively, with 16 bases between them. Germline V gene data show CDR1 as SGHRS and CDR2 as YFSETQ.

This clonotype has ten or more counts. The chain recombines TRBV7-2 with TRBJ2-3; 7 nucleotides align to TRBD1. The germline gives CDR1 SGHTA, CDR2 FQGNSA. The CDR3 is 15 residues long. Unmatched junction bases numbered 3, after V lost 3 bases and J lost 0 bases. The CDR3 sequence: CASSFRDRSTDTQYF. The CDR3, as DNA: TGTGCCAGCAGCTTCCGGGACAGAAGCACAGATACGCAGTATTTT.

This clonotype was seen ten or more times. V and J are TRBV20-1 and TRBJ2-1, with D possibly TRBD1 on 6 matching bases. The germline V and J ends were trimmed by 3 bases and 4 bases, with 13 bases remaining between them. The CDR3 sequence is 14 residues long. In germline, CDR1 is DFQATT, CDR2 SNEGSKA (reference sequence). The CDR3 DNA reads TGCAGTGCTAGTCCCCTCGACAGGTACAATGAGCAGTTCTTC. It is translated as CSASPLDRYNEQFF.

This clonotype appeared many times. V is TRBV7-2 and J is TRBJ1-1; no definite D call. V lost 5 bases and J 3 bases, leaving 10 bases between the germline ends. This CDR3 contains 13 residues. Germline lookup yields CDR1 SGHTA and CDR2 FQGNSA. Here the CDR3 DNA reads TGTGCCAGCAGCCCGGGCTTACACACTGAAGCTTTCTTT. Protein: CASSPGLHTEAFF.

The table lists this clonotype with many counts. The V call is TRBV7-2, the J call TRBJ2-7, with no clear D. Germline V gene sequence: CDR1 SGHTA, CDR2 FQGNSA. There are 12 residues in the CDR3. V was pared by 2 bases and J by 0 bases, with 2 bases between. CDR3 DNA sequence: TGTGCCAGCAGCTTATTCTCCTACGAGCAGTACTTC. Translating gives CASSLFSYEQYF.

This clonotype has ten or more counts. The chain has TRBV7-2 and TRBJ2-1; 10 bases map to TRBD2. This CDR3 contains 14 residues. With 2 bases clipped from V and 9 bases from J, the junction kept 4 bases outside the gene matches. Per the germline V gene, CDR1 is SGHTA and CDR2 is FQGNSA. The CDR3 is CASSLTSGVGEQFF. CDR3 DNA: TGTGCCAGCAGCTTAACTAGCGGGGTGGGTGAGCAGTTCTTC.

This clonotype has at least ten counts. This chain joins TRBV28 and TRBJ2-3, with D unclear. Germline CDR1 reads MDHEN; CDR2 reads SYDVKM. The CDR3 runs to 18 residues. V lost 7 bases, J lost 0 bases, and 23 bases lay in between. The CDR3 reads CASNGNPVPWDSTDTQYF. CDR3 in DNA: TGTGCCAGCAATGGGAATCCGGTCCCGTGGGATAGCACAGATACGCAGTATTTT. Together with reference TRBV28 and TRBJ2-3, the CDR3 gives the full variable domain: DVKVTQSSRYLVKRTGEKVFLECVQDMDHENMFWYRQDPGLGLRLIYFSYDVKMKEKGDIPEGYSVSREKKERFSLILESASTNQTSMYLCASNGNPVPWDSTDTQYFGPGTRLTVL.

This clonotype was picked up many times. The V and J genes are TRBV5-1 and TRBJ1-1; D call uncertain. The CDR3 runs 14 residues. Germline loops: CDR1 SGHRS, CDR2 YFSETQ. V lost 2 bases, J lost 0 bases, and 8 bases lay in between. The CDR3 region has the DNA TGCGCCAGCAGCTTCCAACAGTTGAACACTGAAGCTTTCTTT. Protein sequence: CASSFQQLNTEAFF.

This clonotype was seen at least ten times. This sequence joins TRBV5-1 and TRBJ2-1; weak D call: TRBD1 (6 bases). V dropped 6 bases and J dropped 1 base, with 11 bases sitting between them. The CDR3 loop spans 14 amino acids. CDR1 and CDR2 from the germline V gene are SGHRS and YFSETQ. CDR3 amino acids: CASTQTGSYNEQFF. The CDR3 DNA follows: TGCGCCAGCACCCAAACAGGGTCCTACAATGAGCAGTTCTTC. Full variable domain (remainder filled in from reference TRBV5-1 and TRBJ2-1): KAGVTQTPRYLIKTRGQQVTLSCSPISGHRSVSWYQQTPGQGLQFLFEYFSETQRNKGNFPGRFSGRQFSNSRSEMNVSTLELGDSALYLCASTQTGSYNEQFFGPGTRLTVL.

This clonotype was found many times. The chain has TRBV10-3 and TRBJ2-1; D unresolved. This CDR3 has 15 residues. Looked up from germline, CDR1 is ENHRY and CDR2 is SYGVKD. The germline V and J ends were trimmed by 2 bases and 5 bases, with 13 bases remaining between them. The CDR3: CAISEPPPTDNEQFF. CDR3 nucleotides: TGTGCCATCAGTGAGCCGCCGCCGACGGACAATGAGCAGTTCTTC.

This clonotype was counted only a few times. A much larger clone sits a single nucleotide away, making a read error possible. V is TRBV20-1 and J is TRBJ2-4; the D is unclear. The CDR3 has 13 amino acids. The germline V gene encodes CDR1 DFQATT and CDR2 SNEGSKA (reference sequence). The CDR3 reads CSAHTVSKKIQYF. The CDR3 nucleotides read TGCAGTGCCCATACAGTATCAAAAAAAATTCAGTACTTC.

This clonotype was seen repeatedly, ten times or more. The V gene is TRBV5-1, the J gene TRBJ2-7; D gene uncertain. CDR1 is SGHRS, CDR2 YFSETQ, per germline. The V end lost 0 bases, the J end lost 1 base, and 11 bases lay between the germline ends. This CDR3 region has 15 residues. This CDR3 is CASSLGADFSYEQYF. CDR3 DNA sequence: TGCGCCAGCAGCTTGGGAGCCGATTTTTCCTACGAGCAGTACTTC.

This clonotype was recorded many times. The rearrangement uses TRBV5-1 and TRBJ2-2; the D call may be TRBD1 or TRBD2 (5 bases each). The CDR3 extends over 15 amino acids. Germline V gene data show CDR1 as SGHRS and CDR2 as YFSETQ. The V end lost 0 bases, the J end lost 5 bases, and 11 bases lay between the germline ends. The CDR3: CASSLDRGVTGELFF. DNA for the CDR3: TGCGCCAGCAGCTTGGATCGGGGCGTTACCGGGGAGCTGTTTTTT. Full variable domain (remainder filled in from reference TRBV5-1 and TRBJ2-2): KAGVTQTPRYLIKTRGQQVTLSCSPISGHRSVSWYQQTPGQGLQFLFEYFSETQRNKGNFPGRFSGRQFSNSRSEMNVSTLELGDSALYLCASSLDRGVTGELFFGEGSRLTVL.